This TCR beta chain was obtained from a study of technical replicates of blood from a few donors. The repertoire was sequenced with immunoSEQ multiplex PCR; TCRdb's copy has only in-frame clones and lacks some. The data show more than 90,000 clones, around 96% seen once. V lost 4 bases and J lost 1, with 11 bases in between. Germline V gene data show CDR1 as LNHDA and CDR2 as SQIVND (reference sequence). CDR3 length: 15 amino acids. This TCR was recovered from a human donor in good health. Sequenced: T cells isolated from PBMCs. This chain uses TRBV19 with TRBJ1-5, with D unclear. CDR3 DNA sequence: TGTGCCAGTAGTACCCCTGAGTTCAGCAATCAGCCCCAGCATTTT. Residues: CASSTPEFSNQPQHF. The complete variable domain, with remaining parts taken from reference TRBV19 and TRBJ1-5, reads DGGITQSPKYLFRKEGQNVTLSCEQNLNHDAMYWYRQDPGQGLRLIYYSQIVNDFQKGDIAEGYSVSREKKESFPLTVTSAQKNPTAFYLCASSTPEFSNQPQHFGDGTRLSIL.